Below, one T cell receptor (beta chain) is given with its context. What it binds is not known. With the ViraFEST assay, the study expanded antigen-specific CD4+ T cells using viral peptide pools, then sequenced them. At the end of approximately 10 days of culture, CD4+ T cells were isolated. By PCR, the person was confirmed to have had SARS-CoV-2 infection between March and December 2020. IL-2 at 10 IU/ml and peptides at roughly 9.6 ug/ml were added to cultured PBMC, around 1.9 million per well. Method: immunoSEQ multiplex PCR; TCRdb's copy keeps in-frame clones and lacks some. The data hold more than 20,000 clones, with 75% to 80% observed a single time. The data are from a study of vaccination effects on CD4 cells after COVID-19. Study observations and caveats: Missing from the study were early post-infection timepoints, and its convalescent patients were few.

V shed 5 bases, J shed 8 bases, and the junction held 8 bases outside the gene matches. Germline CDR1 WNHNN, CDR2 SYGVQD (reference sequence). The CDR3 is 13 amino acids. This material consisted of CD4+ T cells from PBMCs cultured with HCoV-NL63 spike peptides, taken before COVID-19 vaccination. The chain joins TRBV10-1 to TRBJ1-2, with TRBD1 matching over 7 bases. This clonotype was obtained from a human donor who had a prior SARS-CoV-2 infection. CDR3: CASSPGQDGGYTF. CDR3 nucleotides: TGCGCCAGCAGTCCAGGACAGGACGGGGGCTACACCTTC.